These T cell receptor beta chains were read from a single sample in a study of CD8+ T cells in alopecia areata. Only in-frame clones appear in the TCRdb table, and some are missing; sequencing was by immunoSEQ multiplex PCR. Of some 190,000 clones in the sample, roughly half were seen once. The material was CD8+ T cells sorted from blood, obtained around week 52, from a patient treated with tofacitinib. All receptors derive from a human donor with alopecia areata. The CDR3 runs from the conserved cysteine through the conserved F or W. D genes are given only for firm matches. The listing skips clone size in some rows; elsewhere it reads once, few, many or a size class.

>TRBD1|TRBJ1-4|TRBV7-2|many
CASSLGRDRRGF
TGTGCCAGCAGCTTAGGACGGGACAGAAGGGGTTTT
>TRBD1|TRBJ1-2|TRBV18|once
CASSSLPGQRTYGYTF
TGTGCCAGCTCATCTCTGCCGGGACAGCGAACCTATGGCTACACCTTC
>TRBD2|TRBJ2-5|TRBV6-1|.
CASRGEGRETQYF
TGTGCCAGCAGAGGGGAGGGCAGGGAGACCCAGTACTTC
>.|TRBJ2-3|TRBV27|.
CASSFPSTDTQYF
TGTGCCAGCAGTTTCCCCAGCACAGATACGCAGTATTTT
>.|TRBJ2-1|TRBV7-6|.
CASSLPGAHSYNEQFF
TGTGCCAGCAGCTTACCAGGGGCCCATTCCTACAATGAGCAGTTCTTC
>.|TRBJ2-5|TRBV11-1|.
CASRFEGYQETQYF
TGTGCCAGCAGATTCGAAGGGTACCAAGAGACCCAGTACTTC
>.|TRBJ2-5|TRBV7-8|.
CASSFTLARVEETQYF
TGTGCCAGCAGCTTCACATTAGCGAGAGTAGAGGAGACCCAGTACTTC
>TRBD1|TRBJ2-3|TRBV27|.
CASSLPTGKETDTQYF
TGTGCCAGCAGTTTACCGACAGGGAAGGAGACAGATACGCAGTATTTT
>.|TRBJ2-1|TRBV29-1|.
CSVDGTLSYNEQFF
TGCAGCGTTGATGGGACTCTCTCCTACAATGAGCAGTTCTTC
>TRBD2|TRBJ2-1|TRBV30|.
CAWEAAGGDEQFF
TGTGCCTGGGAGGCAGCGGGGGGCGATGAGCAGTTCTTC
>.|TRBJ2-5|TRBV13|.
CASSSRHGGAQYF
TGTGCCAGCAGCTCAAGACACGGTGGGGCCCAGTACTTC
>TRBD1|TRBJ2-1|TRBV6-6|.
CASSPDRVSYNEQFF
TGTGCCAGCAGCCCCGACAGGGTCTCCTACAATGAGCAGTTCTTC
>.|TRBJ1-5|TRBV5-1|.
CASSLDGIQPQHF
TGCGCCAGCAGCTTGGATGGGATCCAGCCCCAGCATTTT
>.|TRBJ2-2|TRBV6-5|.
CASSETEAGELFF
TGTGCCAGCAGTGAGACTGAAGCCGGGGAGCTGTTTTTT
>.|TRBJ2-6|TRBV6-1|.
CASSQVAGANVLTF
TGTGCCAGCAGCCAGGTAGCTGGGGCCAACGTCCTGACTTTC
>.|TRBJ2-2|TRBV5-1|.
CASSWRTGGQAGELFF
TGCGCCAGCAGCTGGAGGACGGGGGGCCAGGCCGGGGAGCTGTTTTTT
>.|TRBJ2-7|TRBV4-3|.
CASSPDTESYEQYF
TGCGCCAGCAGTCCGGACACCGAGTCCTACGAGCAGTACTTC
>.|TRBJ1-5|TRBV19|.
CASSIATVYSNQPQHF
TGTGCCAGTAGTATAGCGACGGTTTATAGCAATCAGCCCCAGCATTTT
>.|TRBJ2-5|TRBV27|.
CASSLGATQYF
TGTGCCAGCAGTTTAGGGGCCACCCAGTACTTC
>TRBD2|TRBJ2-2|TRBV4-3|.
CASSQGSGGRTGELFF
TGCGCCAGCAGCCAAGGAAGCGGGGGTCGAACCGGGGAGCTGTTTTTT
>TRBD1|TRBJ1-6|TRBV7-3|few
CASSLGRDSGPLHF
TGTGCCAGCAGCTTAGGCCGGGACAGCGGTCCCCTCCACTTT
>TRBD1|TRBJ1-1|TRBV6-1|.
CASSGTGDYTEAFF
TGTGCCAGCAGTGGGACAGGGGATTACACTGAAGCTTTCTTT